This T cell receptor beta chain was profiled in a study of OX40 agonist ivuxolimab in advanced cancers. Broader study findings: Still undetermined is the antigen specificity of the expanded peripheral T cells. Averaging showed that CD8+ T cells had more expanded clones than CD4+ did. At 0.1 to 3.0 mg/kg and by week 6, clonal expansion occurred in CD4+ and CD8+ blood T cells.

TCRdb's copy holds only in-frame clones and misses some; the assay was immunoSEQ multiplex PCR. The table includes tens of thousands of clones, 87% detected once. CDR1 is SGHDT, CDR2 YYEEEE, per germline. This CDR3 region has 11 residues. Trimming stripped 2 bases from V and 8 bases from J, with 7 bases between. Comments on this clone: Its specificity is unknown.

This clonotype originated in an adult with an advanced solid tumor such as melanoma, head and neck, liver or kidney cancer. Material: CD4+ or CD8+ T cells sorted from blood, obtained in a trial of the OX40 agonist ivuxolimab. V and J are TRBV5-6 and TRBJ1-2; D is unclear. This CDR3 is CASSFSGGYTF. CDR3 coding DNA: TGTGCCAGCAGCTTTTCTGGAGGCTACACCTTC.